This T cell receptor (beta chain) was found in a study of T cells in localized non-small cell lung cancer (TCRdb year 2020). Notes on the research overall: Comparing tumors with uninvolved tumor-adjacent lungs, the study looked at the T cell repertoires of fewer than 250 patients with early-stage NSCLC. All 250 or so NSCLC patients in the cohort were treatment-naive and had localized lung tumors that were resected. NSCLC patients had a mean age of around 70 years, and around 130 were male and around 99 female. Beyond this particular receptor, the publication reports: Because multi-region sequencing of the tumors was not done, intratumor heterogeneity could not be ruled out. A median of roughly 60 of the top 100 tumor clones turned up in the paired uninvolved adjacent lung, and about 28 of those clones also ranked among the top 100 of that same adjacent lung. Higher T cell density in blood was associated with longer overall survival, whereas higher clonality in adjacent lung was associated with shorter survival. Because the study design was exploratory, TCR variables were selected using unadjusted p-values without false-discovery rate correction. Uninvolved tumor-adjacent lung showed the highest T cell clonality, higher than tumor, which suggests more focused antigenic responses in the adjacent lung.

Notes on this clone: It lacks a known antigen. Per-base quality was not reported, and no clone a single base away is much larger than it.

The CDR3 goes from the cysteine to the phenylalanine over 14 residues. CDR3 DNA only is kept here, 42 bases in frame from base 1. Trimming removed 7 bases from V and 2 bases from J; the gene matches leave 4 bases unexplained. In the germline V gene, CDR1 corresponds to MDHEN and CDR2 to SYDVKM. At diagnosis, peripheral blood, uninvolved tumor-adjacent lung and tumor were collected and stored as a combination of fresh-frozen and FFPE material. For TCR repertoire profiling, blood samples were analyzed in the form of peripheral blood mononuclear cells. The immunoSEQ Assay was used to sequence TCR beta CDR3 regions from DNA. The published analysis was carried out like this. T cell density was computed as TCR beta template counts normalized to usable DNA estimated by amplifying housekeeping genes. Richness was estimated with the preseqR package, extrapolating to 400,000 templates for PBMC samples and 120,000 templates for tissue samples. Clonality was taken to be one minus Pielou's evenness. Tissue-enriched TCRs were identified by differential abundance testing using productive amino-acid clonotypes, minimum total count 5 and alpha 0.1. The Jaccard Index and the Morisita Overlap Index were used to quantify repertoire overlap between compartments. TCR beta CDR3s were clustered by GLIPH together with public tetramer-defined viral CDR3s, and at least three viral sequences plus V-gene enrichment were required for viral motifs. TCRdb stores this immuneACCESS table with in-frame sequences only. Part of the clones is absent; in the studies checked, under half of the shortfall reflects unresolved V genes, and no reason is known for the rest. V, J and clone size reflect that table, while D and trimming were determined from the DNA. This sample holds around 130,000 clones; roughly nine tenths were observed only once. The ten largest make up approximately 1.5% of the sample.

The sequencing used peripheral blood, collected before any cancer treatment. The receptor was isolated from a female donor of 60 years or more with stage I lung adenocarcinoma. The rearranged segments are TRBV28 and TRBJ1-2; 10 bases in between match TRBD1. The DNA reads TGTGCCAGCAACCCGGGACAGGGGAACTATGGCTACACCTTC. This is translated as CASNPGQGNYGYTF.